Below, 25 T cell receptor beta chains from the same sample are listed, as sequenced in a study of blood T cell repertoires in COVID-19. TCRdb's table, derived via immunoSEQ multiplex PCR, lists solely in-frame clones and lacks some. The sample shows approximately 220,000 clones, approximately 88% of them seen only once. The material sequenced was PBMCs or T cells enriched from blood (not recorded which). These receptor sequences come from a woman aged 25 to 39 with acute COVID-19.

The chain is built from TRBV19 and TRBJ2-5; D is perhaps TRBD2 (5 bases). CDR3 size: 13 residues. Looked up from germline, CDR1 is LNHDA and CDR2 is SQIVND (reference sequence). The germline V and J ends were trimmed by 5 bases and 3 bases, with 10 bases remaining between them. CDR3 DNA sequence: TGTGCCAGTAGTCTCCGGGAAGAAGAGACCCAGTACTTC. It translates to CASSLREEETQYF. The complete variable domain, with remaining parts taken from reference TRBV19 and TRBJ2-5, reads DGGITQSPKYLFRKEGQNVTLSCEQNLNHDAMYWYRQDPGQGLRLIYYSQIVNDFQKGDIAEGYSVSREKKESFPLTVTSAQKNPTAFYLCASSLREEETQYFGPGTRLLVL.

The rearrangement joins TRBV11-3 to TRBJ2-3; D gene uncertain. Germline CDR1 SGHNT, CDR2 YENEEA. Trimming shortened V by 3 bases and J by 1 base, and 8 bases separated the two germline ends. This CDR3 contains 14 residues. CDR3 in amino acids: CASSFQRGTDTQYF. The CDR3 DNA reads as TGTGCCAGCAGCTTCCAGCGAGGCACAGATACGCAGTATTTT.

This chain links TRBV7-8 with TRBJ1-2; a weak D match, TRBD1 (5 bases). CDR1 and CDR2 from the germline V gene are SGHVS and FQNEAQ. The CDR3 loop spans 16 amino acids. Trimming removed 0 bases from V and 2 bases from J, with 13 bases in between. The CDR3 here is CASSLAQDRSNYGYTF. The CDR3 nucleotides read TGTGCCAGCAGCTTAGCGCAAGACAGATCCAACTATGGCTACACCTTC.

The J gene is TRBJ1-6, the V gene TRBV2; D remains ambiguous. The CDR3 loop spans 14 amino acids. Trimming took 7 bases from V and 7 from J, leaving 14 bases between them. From germline, CDR1 is SNHLY and CDR2 FYNNEI. CDR3 sequence: CASTTRPGNSPLHF. The CDR3 DNA reads as TGTGCCAGCACCACCCGGCCAGGCAATTCACCCCTCCACTTT.

Only one count was recorded for this clone. The chain recombines TRBV5-6 with TRBJ1-1; maybe TRBD1 (5 bases). Per germline, CDR1 SGHDT and CDR2 YYEEEE. This CDR3 is 15 amino acids long. The ends were cut back, 0 bases at V and 4 bases at J, with 13 bases in the middle. CDR3 sequence (DNA): TGTGCCAGCAGCTTGGTTGGAATGGGGGGCACTGAAGCTTTCTTT. Translation: CASSLVGMGGTEAFF.

This sequence joins TRBV5-1 and TRBJ1-4, with a tentative D call TRBD1 (5 bases). The CDR3 loop spans 21 amino acids. Germline CDR1 reads SGHRS; CDR2 reads YFSETQ. Trimming shortened V by 4 bases and J by 0 bases, and 28 bases separated the two germline ends. The CDR3 is CASSPVTQAASPLATNEKLFF. CDR3 bases: TGCGCCAGCAGCCCCGTAACACAGGCCGCCTCCCCCCTCGCAACTAATGAAAAACTGTTTTTT.

V and J are TRBV7-9 and TRBJ1-2; D remains unclear. Germline lookup yields CDR1 SEHNR and CDR2 FQNEAQ (reference sequence). The CDR3 covers 13 residues. With 6 bases removed from V and 4 bases from J, the gap between germline ends came to 12 bases. Here the CDR3 reads CASSPEALYGYTF. The DNA for the CDR3 is TGTGCCAGCAGTCCAGAGGCCCTCTATGGCTACACCTTC.

The rearrangement uses TRBV6-5 and TRBJ2-6; D not certain. Germline values: CDR1 MNHEY, CDR2 SVGAGI. There are 13 residues in the CDR3. The V end lost 2 bases, the J end lost 3 bases, and 2 bases lay between the germline ends. CDR3 region: CASSYLGANVLTF. The CDR3 DNA follows: TGTGCCAGCAGTTACCTTGGGGCCAACGTCCTGACTTTC.

The gene calls are TRBV6-5 and TRBJ2-2; TRBD1 aligns across 7 bases. The J segment lost 6 bases and the V segment lost 10 bases, leaving 14 bases of the junction unmatched. The CDR3 loop spans 15 amino acids. Germline values: CDR1 MNHEY, CDR2 SVGAGI. The CDR3 sequence: CATPADRLLPGELFF. CDR3 nucleotide sequence: TGTGCCACTCCAGCGGACAGGCTTCTCCCCGGGGAGCTGTTTTTT.

The rearrangement joins TRBV5-4 to TRBJ1-1; 8 bases align to TRBD1. Germline V CDR1 and CDR2: SGHNT, YYREEE (reference sequence). The CDR3 spans 14 residues. The V and J ends lost 3 bases and 4 bases, in that order; junction bases with no gene match: 5. The DNA for the CDR3 is TGTGCCAGCAGCTCCGGACAGGGTGGCACTGAAGCTTTCTTT. Protein sequence: CASSSGQGGTEAFF.

The chain is built from TRBV5-4 and TRBJ2-1; D is undetermined. Looked up from germline, CDR1 is SGHNT and CDR2 is YYREEE (reference sequence). V was trimmed by 2 bases and J by 7 bases, leaving 7 bases between them. The CDR3 is made up of 12 amino acids. CDR3 bases: TGTGCCAGCAGCTTTGAGGTAAATGAGCAGTTCTTC. It codes for CASSFEVNEQFF.

The chain links TRBV7-8 to TRBJ1-3; 7 bases align to TRBD1. The CDR3 is 16 amino acids. The germline V gene encodes CDR1 SGHVS and CDR2 FQNEAQ. V was clipped by 3 bases and J by 1 base; unmatched bases: 6. The CDR3 spells CASSLFTGVSGNTIYF. CDR3 coding DNA: TGTGCCAGCAGCTTGTTTACAGGGGTTTCTGGAAACACCATATATTTT.

The rearrangement links TRBV27 to TRBJ1-3; TRBD1 matches 10 bases. The CDR3 contains 16 residues. Trimming removed 6 bases from V and 2 bases from J; junction bases left unmatched: 7. Germline V gene sequence: CDR1 MNHEY, CDR2 SMNVEV (reference sequence). CDR3 DNA: TGTGCCAGCAGAACCCCCGGGACAGGGGCTGGAAACACCATATATTTT. It yields the protein CASRTPGTGAGNTIYF.

V usage is TRBV5-5 and J usage is TRBJ1-3, with 7 bases matching TRBD1. Germline V gene sequence: CDR1 SGHKS, CDR2 YYEKEE (reference sequence). The length of the CDR3 is 15 residues. The trim removed 0 bases at V and 2 bases at J, leaving 2 bases unmatched. CDR3 sequence: CASSLEGGTGNTIYF. The CDR3 DNA reads TGTGCCAGCAGCTTGGAAGGGGGCACTGGAAACACCATATATTTT. Full variable domain (outside the CDR3, taken from reference TRBV5-5 and TRBJ1-3): DAGVTQSPTHLIKTRGQQVTLRCSPISGHKSVSWYQQVLGQGPQFIFQYYEKEERGRGNFPDRFSARQFPNYSSELNVNALLLGDSALYLCASSLEGGTGNTIYFGEGSWLTVV.

The chain links TRBV5-1 to TRBJ2-7; D gene uncertain. Germline V gene lookup returns CDR1 SGHRS and CDR2 YFSETQ. V lost 3 bases to trimming and J lost 5 bases, with 6 bases between them. This CDR3 has 11 residues. CDR3 sequence reads: CASSSADEQYF. CDR3 nucleotides: TGCGCCAGCAGCTCGGCGGACGAGCAGTACTTC.

The rearrangement joins TRBV7-6 to TRBJ2-3; 9 bases line up with TRBD2. J lost 4 bases, V lost 5 bases, and 1 base had no gene match. CDR3 length equals 13 residues. CDR1 SGHVS and CDR2 FNYEAQ come from the germline V gene. CDR3 in amino acids: CASSRGGADTQYF. In nucleotides, the CDR3 is TGTGCCAGCAGCCGCGGGGGGGCAGATACGCAGTATTTT.

V usage is TRBV4-2 and J usage is TRBJ2-2; 8 bases agree with TRBD2. Germline values: CDR1 LGHNA, CDR2 YNFKEQ. V was pared by 1 base and J by 1 base, with 5 bases of the junction left unmatched. The CDR3 extends over 17 amino acids. The CDR3 DNA sequence: TGTGCCAGCAGCCAAGTAGCGGGACCCCTGAACACCGGGGAGCTGTTTTTT. Encoded protein: CASSQVAGPLNTGELFF.

In its sample, this clone was seen a few times. This sequence joins TRBV20-1 and TRBJ1-1, with 7 bases matching TRBD1. This CDR3 spans 15 amino acids. From germline, CDR1 is DFQATT and CDR2 SNEGSKA (reference sequence). The V gene end was trimmed by 3 bases and the J gene end by 11 bases; junction bases not matched to a gene: 18. Here the CDR3 reads CSASLRAGQGENAFF. The CDR3 bases are TGCAGTGCTAGTCTTCGGGCGGGCCAGGGGGAGAACGCTTTCTTT.

This chain joins TRBV4-3 and TRBJ2-1, with 9 bases lining up with TRBD2. Trimming removed 1 base from V and 0 bases from J; junction bases left unmatched: 7. Germline-derived CDR1 and CDR2 are LGHNA and YSLEER. The CDR3 spans 18 residues. Written as DNA, the CDR3 is TGCGCCAGCAGCCAAGGGGCCACTAGCGGGTACTCCTACAATGAGCAGTTCTTC. Translated: CASSQGATSGYSYNEQFF.

V usage is TRBV7-9 and J usage is TRBJ2-7; 7 bases agree with TRBD1. The germline CDR1 and CDR2 sequences are SEHNR and FQNEAQ (reference sequence). V was clipped by 4 bases and J by 3 bases; unmatched bases: 6. The CDR3 covers 14 residues. The DNA for the CDR3 is TGTGCCAGCAGCTCTCGGGACAGATACTACGAGCAGTACTTC. Its translation: CASSSRDRYYEQYF.

V gene TRBV6-6 combines with J gene TRBJ1-2; tentative D call: TRBD1 (6 bases). Germline V gene sequence: CDR1 MNHNY, CDR2 SVGAGI (reference sequence). This CDR3 has 14 residues. With 7 bases removed from V and 5 bases from J, the gap between germline ends came to 17 bases. The CDR3 coding sequence is TGTGCCAGCAAACTGGGGCCAGGGGATTATGGCTACACCTTC. Residues: CASKLGPGDYGYTF.

CDR3 nucleotides: TGTGCCAGCAGCCCGCCGGGCAGGGGGCATGGCTACACCTTC. As protein: CASSPPGRGHGYTF. The chain employs TRBV7-6 and TRBJ1-2; 8 nucleotides line up with TRBD1. The J segment lost 6 bases and the V segment lost 5 bases, leaving 8 bases of the junction unmatched. CDR3 size: 14 residues. Germline CDR1 SGHVS, CDR2 FNYEAQ.

This clone appeared a few times. The rearrangement joins TRBV12-3 or TRBV12-4 to TRBJ2-7; D gene ambiguous. CDR3 length: 13 residues. V lost 3 bases and J 3 bases, leaving 9 bases between the germline ends. The DNA for the CDR3 is TGTGCCAGCAGTTTGAAGTGGAGCTACGAGCAGTACTTC. As protein: CASSLKWSYEQYF.

The chain links TRBV18 to TRBJ2-3; 7 nucleotides match TRBD2. V shed 6 bases and J 3 bases; nucleotides not matched to a gene: 12. This CDR3 is built from 16 residues. Germline V gene data show CDR1 as KGHSH and CDR2 as LQKENI. The CDR3 is CASSSAGDPRTDTQYF. The CDR3 DNA reads TGTGCCAGCTCTTCCGCGGGGGACCCCCGGACAGATACGCAGTATTTT.

The chain couples TRBV14 to TRBJ1-4, with D perhaps matching TRBD1 (5 bases). The germline CDR1 and CDR2 sequences are SGHDN and FVKESK. Trimming removed 1 base at V and 5 bases at J, with 17 bases between. The CDR3 runs 17 residues. This chain's CDR3 is CASSQGGRRSKNEKLFF. In nucleotides, the CDR3 is TGTGCCAGCAGCCAAGGGGGCAGACGGTCGAAAAATGAAAAACTGTTTTTT. The whole variable domain, filled in from reference TRBV14 and TRBJ1-4, reads EAGVTQFPSHSVIEKGQTVTLRCDPISGHDNLYWYRRVMGKEIKFLLHFVKESKQDESGMPNNRFLAERTGGTYSTLKVQPAELEDSGVYFCASSQGGRRSKNEKLFFGSGTQLSVL.